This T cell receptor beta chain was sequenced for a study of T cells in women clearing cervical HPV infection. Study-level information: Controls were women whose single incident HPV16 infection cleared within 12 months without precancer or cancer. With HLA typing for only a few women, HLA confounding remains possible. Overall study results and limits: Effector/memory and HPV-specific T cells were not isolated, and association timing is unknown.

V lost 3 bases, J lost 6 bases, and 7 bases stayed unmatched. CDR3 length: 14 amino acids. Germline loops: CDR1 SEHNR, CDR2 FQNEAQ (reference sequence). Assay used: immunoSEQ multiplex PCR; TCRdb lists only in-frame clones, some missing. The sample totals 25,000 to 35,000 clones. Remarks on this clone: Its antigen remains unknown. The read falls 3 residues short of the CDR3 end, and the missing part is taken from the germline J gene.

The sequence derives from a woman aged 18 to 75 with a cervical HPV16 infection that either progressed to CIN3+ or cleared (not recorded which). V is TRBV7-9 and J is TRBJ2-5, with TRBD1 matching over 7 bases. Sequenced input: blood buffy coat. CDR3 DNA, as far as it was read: TGTGCCAGCAGCTTCCGACAGGGAGCAAAGACC. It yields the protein CASSFRQGAKT. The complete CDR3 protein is CASSFRQGAKTQYF.